These 27 T cell receptor beta chains originate from one sample sequenced in a study of Ad26.COV2.S vaccination and SARS-CoV-2 variants (dated by TCRdb to the early 2020s). Library creation used the immunoSEQ multiplex PCR assay. TCRdb mirrors the immuneACCESS table, restricted to in-frame sequences. Some clones are absent from its copies; in checked studies, under half trace to an unresolved V gene, and the reason for the others is unknown. This sample holds about 680,000 clones; approximately 88% were observed only once. The ten largest clones represent about 1.5% of the sample. Interpreted using the paper, the treatment or condition label stands for: roughly 19 received Ad26.COV2.S at low or high dose, single or two shots; 5 received placebo; per-sample allocation not given. For vaccine and placebo recipients, repertoires were sequenced using samples collected on day 63 after the first injection.

This material consisted of peripheral blood, taken in a trial of Ad26.COV2.S vaccine versus placebo. The receptors derive from a person aged 18-65 years who received the Ad26.COV2.S COVID-19 vaccine or a placebo.

The chain is built from TRBV5-1 and TRBJ1-2; 8 nucleotides align to TRBD1. The ends lost 1 base at V and 8 bases at J; junction bases unmatched: 10. This CDR3 is built from 15 residues. The germline CDR1 and CDR2 sequences are SGHRS and YFSETQ. For the CDR3, the DNA is TGCGCCAGCAGCTTGAGTATCCAGGGGGCTTCGGGCTACACCTTC. Translation gives CASSLSIQGASGYTF.

The chain couples TRBV30 to TRBJ2-1; TRBD1 agrees at 10 bases. V was clipped by 3 bases and J by 2 bases; unmatched bases: 4. CDR3 length equals 15 residues. The germline V gene encodes CDR1 GTSNPN and CDR2 SVGIG (reference sequence). The CDR3 DNA reads as TGTGCCTGGAGACGGACAGGGGGAACCTACAATGAGCAGTTCTTC. It translates to CAWRRTGGTYNEQFF.

CDR3 DNA sequence: TGTGCCAGCAGTGACGACAGTTTAGCGAACACCGGGGAGCTGTTTTTT. Its translation: CASSDDSLANTGELFF. The rearrangement uses TRBV2 and TRBJ2-2; D may be TRBD1 (5 bases). V lost 3 bases, J lost 0 bases, and 11 bases lay in between. The length of the CDR3 is 16 residues. Germline-derived CDR1 and CDR2 are SNHLY and FYNNEI.

The chain is built from TRBV4-2 and TRBJ1-2; 9 nucleotides match TRBD1. The germline CDR1 and CDR2 sequences are LGHNA and YNFKEQ. This CDR3 region has 18 residues. J lost 1 base, V lost 4 bases, and 13 bases had no gene match. The CDR3 DNA reads TGTGCCAGCAGCCTGGGATTGATAGGACAGGGGATTAACTATGGCTACACCTTC. Amino acids: CASSLGLIGQGINYGYTF.

This clone was observed a few times. As DNA, the CDR3 is TGTGCCAGCAGTGAAGAGATCTTATATTCCTACGAGCAGTACTTC. Protein: CASSEEILYSYEQYF. The chain carries TRBV6-1 and TRBJ2-7; D gene uncertain. The CDR3 sequence is 15 residues long. Trimming shortened V by 1 base and J by 1 base, and 11 bases separated the two germline ends. The germline gives CDR1 MNHNS, CDR2 SASEGT.

This rearrangement joins TRBV29-1 to TRBJ2-1, with 9 positions matching TRBD2. Germline CDR1 SQVTM, CDR2 ANQGSEA. V was clipped by 7 bases and J by 6 bases; unmatched bases: 4. The CDR3 length is 12 residues. The CDR3, as DNA: TGCAGCGCTTTACTAGCGGGCAATGAGCAGTTCTTC. It specifies CSALLAGNEQFF.

The chain couples TRBV7-7 to TRBJ1-6, with D possibly TRBD1 on 6 matching bases. The germline V gene encodes CDR1 SSHAT and CDR2 FNYEAQ (reference sequence). V dropped 3 bases and J dropped 6 bases, with 24 bases sitting between them. The CDR3 consists of 19 residues. The CDR3 DNA reads as TGTGCCAGCAGCTTTAGGGGGGGTTGGAGGGATCATTCTAATTCACCCCTCCACTTT. Amino acid sequence: CASSFRGGWRDHSNSPLHF.

V and J are TRBV3-1 (or the pseudogene TRBV3-2) and TRBJ1-5; TRBD1 matches at 7 bases. V gave up 3 bases and J gave up 0 bases; unmatched junction bases: 2. The CDR3 is made up of 15 amino acids. Germline-derived CDR1 and CDR2 are LGHDT and YNNKEL (reference sequence). The CDR3 bases are TGTGCCAGCAGCCAGGGGACAGATAGCAATCAGCCCCAGCATTTT. Translation: CASSQGTDSNQPQHF.

This chain connects TRBV6-4 to TRBJ1-6; TRBD1 aligns across 10 bases. Germline CDR1 and CDR2: MRHNA and SNTAGT. This CDR3 region has 17 residues. The V segment lost 5 bases and the J segment 10 bases; nucleotides outside the gene matches: 14. This chain's CDR3 is CASSRPGQGPGRSPLHF. In DNA, the CDR3 is TGTGCCAGCAGTAGGCCGGGACAGGGGCCTGGGAGATCACCCCTCCACTTT.

This chain links TRBV4-3 with TRBJ1-1; TRBD1 is a possible D gene (5 bases). The germline CDR1 and CDR2 sequences are LGHNA and YSLEER. The CDR3 contains 18 residues. The V and J ends lost 1 base and 0 bases respectively, with 18 bases between them. CDR3 sequence reads: CASSQVTQGAGLNTEAFF. As DNA, the CDR3 is TGCGCCAGCAGCCAAGTTACCCAGGGCGCCGGGTTGAACACTGAAGCTTTCTTT.

The CDR3 DNA is TGTGCCAGCACCCTTGGCGCAGGGAGTCGAGCCACTGAAGCTTTCTTT. This translates into CASTLGAGSRATEAFF. The chain uses TRBV7-9 and TRBJ1-1, with a tentative D call TRBD1 (5 bases). Germline-derived CDR1 and CDR2 are SEHNR and FQNEAQ (reference sequence). The CDR3 has 16 residues. Trimming stripped 7 bases from V and 4 bases from J, with 22 bases between.

V usage is TRBV2 and J usage is TRBJ1-1, with 8 bases fitting TRBD1. Trimming removed 4 bases from V and 5 bases from J; junction bases left unmatched: 6. CDR3 length: 14 residues. The germline CDR1 and CDR2 sequences are SNHLY and FYNNEI. As DNA, the CDR3 is TGTGCCAGCAGTGCAGACAGGGGAGGGACTGAAGCTTTCTTT. It codes for CASSADRGGTEAFF.

This chain links TRBV18 with TRBJ2-7; D remains unclear. The CDR3 covers 15 residues. V dropped 4 bases and J dropped 6 bases, with 19 bases sitting between them. In germline, CDR1 is KGHSH, CDR2 LQKENI. The CDR3, as DNA: TGTGCCAGCTCACGGGTCGGTCAGGCCTTGATCGAGCAGTACTTC. This sequence encodes CASSRVGQALIEQYF.

The chain recombines TRBV6-1 with TRBJ2-7; D remains unclear. Germline lookup yields CDR1 MNHNS and CDR2 SASEGT. The CDR3 has 14 amino acids. V lost 2 bases to trimming and J lost 4 bases, with 12 bases between them. CDR3 sequence: CASSEITEIYEQYF. CDR3 bases: TGTGCCAGCAGTGAAATCACAGAGATATACGAGCAGTACTTC.

This chain uses TRBV7-5 with TRBJ2-7. TRBV7-5 is assigned pseudogene status. This CDR3 has 13 residues. CDR3 DNA: TGTGCCAGAAGCTTAGTCCCCTCCTACGAGCAGTACTTC. Amino acid sequence: CARSLVPSYEQYF.

The CDR3 is CASSFDTEAFF. DNA for the CDR3: TGTGCCAGCAGCTTTGACACTGAAGCTTTCTTT. The chain recombines TRBV13 with TRBJ1-1, with D uncertain. CDR1 is PRHDT and CDR2 is FYEKMQ in the germline V gene (reference sequence). The CDR3 has 11 residues. With 3 bases removed from V and 3 bases from J, the gap between germline ends came to 2 bases.

The genes are TRBV4-2 and TRBJ1-3; D possibly corresponds to TRBD1 (6 bases). CDR1 is LGHNA, CDR2 YNFKEQ, per germline. The CDR3 is 15 amino acids. V was shortened by 3 bases and J by 1 base, with 10 bases between the two germline ends. CDR3 region: CASSQAQGSGNTIYF. CDR3 in DNA: TGTGCCAGCAGCCAGGCACAGGGTTCTGGAAACACCATATATTTT.

The chain couples TRBV5-6 to TRBJ2-5; D gene ambiguous. Germline lookup yields CDR1 SGHDT and CDR2 YYEEEE. The length of the CDR3 is 14 residues. V lost 2 bases and J lost 2, with 10 bases in between. CDR3: CASSFMPSQETQYF. The CDR3, as DNA: TGTGCCAGCAGCTTTATGCCGTCACAAGAGACCCAGTACTTC.

V gene TRBV5-1 combines with J gene TRBJ2-1; 10 positions match TRBD2. The V gene's germline CDR1 is SGHRS and CDR2 YFSETQ. Trimming removed 4 bases from V and 6 bases from J; junction bases left unmatched: 4. The CDR3 length is 14 residues. The CDR3: CASSLAGALNEQFF. In DNA, the CDR3 is TGCGCCAGCAGCCTAGCGGGGGCGCTCAATGAGCAGTTCTTC.

The chain is built from TRBV27 and TRBJ2-2, with 11 bases lining up with TRBD1. This CDR3 contains 18 residues. The J segment lost 5 bases and the V segment lost 3 bases, leaving 11 bases of the junction unmatched. Germline V gene sequence: CDR1 MNHEY, CDR2 SMNVEV (reference sequence). CDR3 sequence: CASSFYPSGTGGTGELFF. The CDR3 DNA reads as TGTGCCAGCAGTTTCTACCCTTCCGGGACAGGGGGGACCGGGGAGCTGTTTTTT.

Regarding this clone: Distinct nucleotide sequences in the sample also encode this CDR3. This chain links TRBV12-3 or TRBV12-4 with TRBJ2-3; D is unclear. This CDR3 region has 12 residues. V was trimmed by 3 bases and J by 3 bases, leaving 4 bases between them. The CDR3 sequence is CASSFGTDTQYF. The CDR3, as DNA: TGTGCCAGCAGTTTTGGGACAGATACGCAGTATTTT.

The rearrangement joins TRBV6-5 to TRBJ1-2; 10 nucleotides agree with TRBD1. Germline CDR1 and CDR2: MNHEY and SVGAGI. CDR3 size: 15 residues. V trimming: 4 bases; J trimming: 0 bases; junction bases outside the gene matches: 2. CDR3 amino acids: CASSWTGGTNYGYTF. CDR3 coding DNA: TGTGCCAGCAGTTGGACAGGGGGAACTAACTATGGCTACACCTTC.

The chain is built from TRBV25-1 and TRBJ2-7, with 8 bases that match TRBD2. The CDR3 loop spans 14 amino acids. Germline values: CDR1 MGHDK, CDR2 SYGVNS. Unmatched junction bases numbered 5, after V lost 7 bases and J lost 0 bases. The CDR3 DNA reads as TGTGCCAGCAAGGGAGCGGGGGACTCCTACGAGCAGTACTTC. Translated, it gives CASKGAGDSYEQYF.

The V gene is TRBV18, the J gene TRBJ1-2; D is ambiguous. The CDR3 is 13 residues long. V was trimmed by 5 bases and J by 6 bases, leaving 13 bases between them. Germline CDR1 is KGHSH and CDR2 is LQKENI. CDR3 sequence (DNA): TGTGCCAGCTCAGCGGACGGAGGTGATGGCTACACCTTC. Translation: CASSADGGDGYTF.

The chain carries TRBV30 and TRBJ2-1; D is uncertain. V dropped 0 bases and J dropped 6 bases, with 3 bases sitting between them. The CDR3 is 11 residues long. Germline V gives CDR1 GTSNPN, CDR2 SVGIG (reference sequence). CDR3 in amino acids: CAWSVANEQFF. CDR3 sequence (DNA): TGTGCCTGGAGTGTAGCCAATGAGCAGTTCTTC.

A word on this clone: This sample includes further DNA sequences coding for the same CDR3. V usage is TRBV24-1 and J usage is TRBJ1-1; 8 bases match TRBD1. In germline, CDR1 is KGHDR, CDR2 SFDVKD. CDR3 size: 15 residues. V gave up 3 bases and J gave up 1 base; unmatched junction bases: 3. The CDR3 is CATSDPGQGNTEAFF. The CDR3 DNA follows: TGTGCCACCAGTGATCCAGGACAGGGGAACACTGAAGCTTTCTTT.

V usage is TRBV15 and J usage is TRBJ2-3; no firm D call. The V gene lost 4 bases and the J gene lost 4 bases, with 9 bases spanning the gap. The length of the CDR3 is 13 residues. Germline V gene lookup returns CDR1 LNHNV and CDR2 YYDKDF (reference sequence). The chain's CDR3 is CATSNPIPDTQYF. CDR3 sequence (DNA): TGTGCCACCAGCAACCCTATCCCAGATACGCAGTATTTT. Together with reference TRBV15 and TRBJ2-3, the CDR3 gives the full variable domain: DAMVIQNPRYQVTQFGKPVTLSCSQTLNHNVMYWYQQKSSQAPKLLFHYYDKDFNNEADTPDNFQSRRPNTSFCFLDIRSPGLGDTAMYLCATSNPIPDTQYFGPGTRLTVL.